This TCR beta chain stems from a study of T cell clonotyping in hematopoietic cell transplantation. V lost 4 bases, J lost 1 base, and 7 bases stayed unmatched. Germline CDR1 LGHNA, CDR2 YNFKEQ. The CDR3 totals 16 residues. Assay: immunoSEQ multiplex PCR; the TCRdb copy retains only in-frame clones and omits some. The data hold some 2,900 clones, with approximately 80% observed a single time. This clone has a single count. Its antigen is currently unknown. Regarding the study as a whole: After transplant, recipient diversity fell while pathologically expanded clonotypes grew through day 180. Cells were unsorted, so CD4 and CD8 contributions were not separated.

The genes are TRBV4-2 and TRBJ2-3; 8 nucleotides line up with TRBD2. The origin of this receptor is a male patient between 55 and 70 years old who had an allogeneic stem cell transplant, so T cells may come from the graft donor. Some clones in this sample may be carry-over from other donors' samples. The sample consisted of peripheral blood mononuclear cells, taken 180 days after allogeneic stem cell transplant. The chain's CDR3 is CASSPFQAGGTDTQYF. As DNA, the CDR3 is TGTGCCAGCAGCCCCTTTCAAGCGGGAGGCACAGATACGCAGTATTTT.